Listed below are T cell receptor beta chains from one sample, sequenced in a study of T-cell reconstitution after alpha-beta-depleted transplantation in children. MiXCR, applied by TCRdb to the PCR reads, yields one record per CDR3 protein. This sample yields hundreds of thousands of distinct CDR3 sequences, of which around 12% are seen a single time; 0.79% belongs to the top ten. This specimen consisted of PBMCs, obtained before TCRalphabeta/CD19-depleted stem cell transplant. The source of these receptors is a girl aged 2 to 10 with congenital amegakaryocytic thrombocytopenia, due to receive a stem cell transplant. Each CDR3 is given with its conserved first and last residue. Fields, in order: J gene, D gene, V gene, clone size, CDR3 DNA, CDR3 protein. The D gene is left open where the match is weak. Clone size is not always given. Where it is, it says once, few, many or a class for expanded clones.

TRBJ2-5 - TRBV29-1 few TGCAGCGTCCGGGACTCCTCTTGGGACTTC CSVRDSSWDF
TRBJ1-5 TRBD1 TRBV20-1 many TGCAGTGTTCAGACAGGGCAAGGTCAGCCCCAGCATTTT CSVQTGQGQPQHF
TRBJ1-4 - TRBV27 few TGTGCCAGCAGTCAAAGACACATCGAAAAACTGTTTTTT CASSQRHIEKLFF
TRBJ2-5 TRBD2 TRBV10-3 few TGTGCCATCAGTGTTAGCGGGAGAGGTCAAGAGACCCAGTACTTC CAISVSGRGQETQYF
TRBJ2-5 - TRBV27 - TGTGCCAGCAGTTTAGAACTAGCATCTCAAGAGACCCAGTACTTC CASSLELASQETQYF
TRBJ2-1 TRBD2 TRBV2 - TGTGCCTCGGACGAAAGGGGACTAGCCGCCTACAATGAGCAGTTCTTC CASDERGLAAYNEQFF
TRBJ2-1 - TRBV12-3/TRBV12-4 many TGTGCCAGCAGTCCTCTTGGGTCCCTCGGCAATGAGCAGTTCTTC CASSPLGSLGNEQFF
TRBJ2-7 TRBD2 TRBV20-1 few TGCAGTGCGCCCCGTAGCGGGAGCTCCTACGAGCAGTACTTC CSAPRSGSSYEQYF
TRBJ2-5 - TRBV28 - TGTGCCAGCGGTGCGACGCCAGGGGAGACCCAGTACTTC CASGATPGETQYF
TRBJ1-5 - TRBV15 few TGTGCCACCAGCAGCCGCCCCCGGGACGGACCGAGGGGCAATCAGCCCCAGCATTTT CATSSRPRDGPRGNQPQHF
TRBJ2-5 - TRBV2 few TGTGCCAGCATGAAGGGAATCGAGACCCAGTACTTC CASMKGIETQYF
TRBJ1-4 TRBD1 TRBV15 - TGTGCCACCAGCCGCTCCGGGACAGCTAATGAAAAACTGTTTTTT CATSRSGTANEKLFF
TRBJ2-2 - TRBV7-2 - TGTGCCAGCAGCTCTTCAACTTCGAACACCGGGGAGCTGTTTTTT CASSSSTSNTGELFF
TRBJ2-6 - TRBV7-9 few TGTGCCAGCAGCCCCCCCAGGGCACAGGATCCTGGGGCCAACGTCCTGACTTTC CASSPPRAQDPGANVLTF
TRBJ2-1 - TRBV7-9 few TGTGCCAGCAGCTCGTCATCCGAACCCGGGCTAGCTGAGCAGTTCTTC CASSSSSEPGLAEQFF
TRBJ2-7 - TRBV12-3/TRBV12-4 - TGTGCCAGCGGCCGGGGCTGGACCTACGAGCAGTACTTC CASGRGWTYEQYF
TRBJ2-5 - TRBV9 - TGTGCCAGCAGCCCCTACGGGCGTCGAGGAGGAGAGACCCAGTACTTC CASSPYGRRGGETQYF
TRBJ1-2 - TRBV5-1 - TGCGCCAGCAGCTTCGCAGGGCTTTATGGCTACACCTTC CASSFAGLYGYTF
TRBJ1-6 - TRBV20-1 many TGCAGTGCTAGGGACTGGGATTCTCCGTCAGCCCTCCACTTT CSARDWDSPSALHF
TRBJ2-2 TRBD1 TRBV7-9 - TGTGCCAGCAGCCTGGGACAGGTAGACACCGGGGAGCTGTTTTTT CASSLGQVDTGELFF
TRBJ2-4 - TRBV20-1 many TGCAGTTCCGTCGGGCCCAAAAACATTCAGTACTTC CSSVGPKNIQYF
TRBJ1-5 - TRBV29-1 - TGCAGCGCACCAGCTGGAAATCAGCCCCAGCATTTT CSAPAGNQPQHF
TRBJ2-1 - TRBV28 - TGTGCCAGCAGTTTCGACAGGACCTTTTACAATGAGCAGTTCTTC CASSFDRTFYNEQFF
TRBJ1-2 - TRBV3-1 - TGTGCCTGCTCCCAGGCCAGTGGGGCGAGCTATGGCTACACCTTC CACSQASGASYGYTF
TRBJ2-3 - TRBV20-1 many TGCAGTGCTAGAGATCGGTCTACGAGTCTGGGGAGGCCGCTAAACACAGATACGCAGTATTTT CSARDRSTSLGRPLNTDTQYF
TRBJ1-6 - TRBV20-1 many TGCAGTGCTAGAGGGCCTGTCGCACCCCTCCACTTT CSARGPVAPLHF
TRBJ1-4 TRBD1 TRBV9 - TGTGCCAGCAGCGTAGCGGGACAGGGACTTGAAAAACTGTTTTTT CASSVAGQGLEKLFF
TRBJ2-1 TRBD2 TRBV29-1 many TGCAGCGTGGCCCCCGCGGGAGAGGGGAATGAGCAGTTCTTC CSVAPAGEGNEQFF
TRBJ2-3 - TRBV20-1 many TGCAGTGCCCCCGCCCGCGGGAACACAGATACGCAGTATTTT CSAPARGNTDTQYF
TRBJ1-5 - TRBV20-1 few TGCAGTGCTAGTTCTTCGGGGAATTTGCGTCAGCCCCAGCATTTT CSASSSGNLRQPQHF
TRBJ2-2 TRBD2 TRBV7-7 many TGTGCCAGCAGCTTACGGCTAGCGGATTCCACCGGGGAGCTGTTTTTT CASSLRLADSTGELFF
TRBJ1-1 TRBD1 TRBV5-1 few TGCGCCAGCAGACTCCCGGGACAGGACCAAGCTTTCTTT CASRLPGQDQAFF